The 27 T cell receptor beta chains listed next were all sequenced from one sample in a study of blood T cells in healthy people across ages. The second PCR ran about 6 to 12 cycles with a sample-barcoded 5' primer and J-beta primers. From the 5' RACE reads, TCRdb called clonotypes with MiXCR, one entry per CDR3 protein. Counted here are over a million distinct CDR3 sequences, under 55% occurring once; the ten biggest clones make up about 20%. The sample consisted of blood. These receptor sequences come from a woman aged 60-70 years in good health.

This clonotype was picked up a small number of times. The chain carries TRBV7-8 and TRBJ2-7; 10 bases fit TRBD1. Germline CDR1 and CDR2: SGHVS and FQNEAQ. With 6 bases clipped from V and 4 bases from J, the junction kept 9 bases outside the gene matches. CDR3 length equals 15 residues. For the CDR3, the DNA is TGTGCCAGCAGTAAGCCGGGACAGGGGTTTTACGAGCAGTACTTC. Translated, it gives CASSKPGQGFYEQYF.

In this sample, this clonotype turned up a few times. V usage is TRBV29-1 and J usage is TRBJ2-1, with 7 bases fitting TRBD1. The CDR3 is made up of 13 amino acids. Germline V gene sequence: CDR1 SQVTM, CDR2 ANQGSEA. Trimming cost V 6 bases and J 3 bases; bases outside gene matches: 5. DNA of the CDR3: TGCAGCGTCATCAGGGGGATCTACAATGAGCAGTTCTTC. It encodes CSVIRGIYNEQFF.

The chain has TRBV6-1 and TRBJ1-5; the D gene is possibly TRBD1 (5 bases). Looked up from germline, CDR1 is MNHNS and CDR2 is SASEGT. CDR3 size: 17 residues. V was shortened by 3 bases and J by 5 bases, with 20 bases between the two germline ends. The CDR3 here is CASSDYIGAAGYQPQHF. For the CDR3, the DNA is TGTGCCAGCAGTGACTATATTGGGGCAGCGGGTTATCAGCCCCAGCATTTT.

The gene calls are TRBV2 and TRBJ2-1; 10 bases align to TRBD2. The CDR3 is made up of 15 amino acids. Trimming removed 5 bases from V and 10 bases from J; junction bases left unmatched: 11. CDR1 SNHLY and CDR2 FYNNEI come from the germline V gene. This CDR3 reads CASSWVAGGIGEQFF. CDR3 nucleotides: TGTGCCAGCAGTTGGGTAGCGGGGGGTATCGGGGAGCAGTTCTTC.

The V and J genes are TRBV9 and TRBJ2-1; 7 bases agree with TRBD2. Germline V gene data show CDR1 as SGDLS and CDR2 as YYNGEE. V was clipped by 0 bases and J by 0 bases; unmatched bases: 3. This CDR3 spans 16 amino acids. The chain's CDR3 is CASSVVSGGSYNEQFF. The CDR3 region has the DNA TGTGCCAGCAGCGTAGTTTCGGGAGGCTCCTACAATGAGCAGTTCTTC.

This clonotype occurred a few times. The chain couples TRBV2 to TRBJ2-1, with a possible D match to TRBD1 (5 bases). V lost 8 bases and J 0 bases, leaving 11 bases between the germline ends. Germline-derived CDR1 and CDR2 are SNHLY and FYNNEI. The CDR3 spans 14 residues. CDR3 loop: CASQDKSSYNEQFF. The CDR3 DNA sequence: TGTGCCAGCCAGGACAAGAGCTCCTACAATGAGCAGTTCTTC.

This CDR3 is CASSEGTSGRHNEQFF. CDR3 nucleotides: TGCGCCAGCAGTGAAGGGACTAGCGGGAGACACAATGAGCAGTTCTTC. This chain connects TRBV10-2 to TRBJ2-1; 14 nucleotides align to TRBD2. The CDR3 covers 16 residues. Per germline, CDR1 WSHSY and CDR2 SAAADI. V was clipped by 3 bases and J by 5 bases; unmatched bases: 3.

This clonotype was seen a few times. The V call is TRBV29-1, the J call TRBJ2-7, with unresolved D. There are 12 residues in the CDR3. Per the germline V gene, CDR1 is SQVTM and CDR2 is ANQGSEA. V lost 7 bases and J 4 bases, leaving 14 bases between the germline ends. The CDR3 reads CSALGKEYEQYF. Here the CDR3 DNA reads TGCAGCGCCCTAGGGAAGGAATACGAGCAGTACTTC.

The V call is TRBV7-6, the J call TRBJ2-1; 10 bases map to TRBD1. Germline CDR1 is SGHVS and CDR2 is FNYEAQ. Losses at the gene ends were 5 bases for V and 0 bases for J; bases not matched to a gene: 10. The CDR3 covers 18 residues. CDR3: CASSREDRGQGSYNEQFF. The CDR3 nucleotides read TGTGCCAGCAGCCGAGAAGACAGGGGGCAAGGCTCCTACAATGAGCAGTTCTTC.

J is TRBJ2-6 and V is TRBV29-1; D might be TRBD2 (5 bases). Germline CDR1 reads SQVTM; CDR2 reads ANQGSEA. V was shortened by 4 bases and J by 4 bases, with 11 bases between the two germline ends. This CDR3 has 14 amino acids. The CDR3 nucleotides read TGCAGCGTTGTAGGACTTGCGGGGGCCAACGTCCTGACTTTC. Translation: CSVVGLAGANVLTF. The complete variable domain, with remaining parts taken from reference TRBV29-1 and TRBJ2-6, reads SAVISQKPSRDICQRGTSLTIQCQVDSQVTMMFWYRQQPGQSLTLIATANQGSEATYESGFVIDKFPISRPNLTFSTLTVSNMSPEDSSIYLCSVVGLAGANVLTFGAGSRLTVL.

This clonotype appeared a few times. This chain connects TRBV28 to TRBJ2-7, with D tentatively TRBD1 (5 bases). Germline assignment: CDR1 MDHEN and CDR2 SYDVKM. The CDR3 is 12 amino acids. V was trimmed by 5 bases and J by 7 bases, leaving 12 bases between them. The CDR3 sequence: CASSVDSKEQYF. In DNA, the CDR3 is TGTGCCAGCAGTGTTGACAGCAAAGAGCAGTACTTC.

The chain combines TRBV5-5 with TRBJ1-2, with TRBD1 matching 12 bases. Trimming cost V 4 bases and J 4 bases; bases outside gene matches: 5. The CDR3 is made up of 15 amino acids. Germline V CDR1 and CDR2: SGHKS, YYEKEE (reference sequence). The CDR3 nucleotides read TGTGCCAGCAGCCGCGGGACAGGGGGCTCCTATGGCTACACCTTC. Its protein product is CASSRGTGGSYGYTF.

This clonotype has more than one count but fewer than ten. The chain carries TRBV29-1 and TRBJ2-1; TRBD1 matches 7 bases. This CDR3 spans 16 amino acids. V trimming: 3 bases; J trimming: 0 bases; junction bases outside the gene matches: 8. In germline, CDR1 is SQVTM, CDR2 ANQGSEA. As DNA, the CDR3 is TGCAGCGTTGACCTAAGGGACAGTGGCTCCTACAATGAGCAGTTCTTC. This encodes CSVDLRDSGSYNEQFF.

The rearrangement links TRBV12-5 to TRBJ2-5; TRBD2 is a possible D gene (5 bases). V lost 8 bases and J 5 bases, leaving 18 bases between the germline ends. The CDR3 runs to 14 residues. The germline CDR1 and CDR2 sequences are LGHNT and FRNRAP. The CDR3 DNA follows: TGTGCTAGTTCGAATCAGGAGGTAGGGGAGACCCAGTACTTC. This translates into CASSNQEVGETQYF. Full variable domain (outside the CDR3, taken from reference TRBV12-5 and TRBJ2-5): DARVTQTPRHKVTEMGQEVTMRCQPILGHNTVFWYRQTMMQGLELLAYFRNRAPLDDSGMPKDRFSAEMPDATLATLKIQPSEPRDSAVYFCASSNQEVGETQYFGPGTRLLVL.

At least ten counts were recorded for this clonotype. The V call is TRBV29-1, the J call TRBJ2-4; the match to TRBD2 covers 9 bases. The CDR3 sequence is 13 residues long. J lost 7 bases, V lost 4 bases, and 5 bases had no gene match. Germline CDR1 and CDR2: SQVTM and ANQGSEA. The CDR3: CSVAGGTSNIQYF. The CDR3 nucleotides are TGCAGCGTTGCGGGCGGGACTAGCAACATTCAGTACTTC.

At least ten counts were recorded for this clonotype. This chain connects TRBV27 to TRBJ2-3, with D hard to call. The length of the CDR3 is 13 residues. CDR1 and CDR2 from the germline V gene are MNHEY and SMNVEV (reference sequence). Trimming left V 6 bases short and J 1 base short, with 8 bases between. The CDR3 nucleotides read TGTGCCAGCAGACGAGGCGGCACAGATACGCAGTATTTT. Amino acid sequence: CASRRGGTDTQYF.

The chain is built from TRBV20-1 and TRBJ2-1; D call uncertain. CDR1 and CDR2 from the germline V gene are DFQATT and SNEGSKA (reference sequence). V was cut by 0 bases and J by 3 bases, with 9 bases left in between. The length of the CDR3 is 14 residues. Written as DNA, the CDR3 is TGCAGTGCTAGAGATCCAGTGAGCTACAATGAGCAGTTCTTC. Translated, it gives CSARDPVSYNEQFF.

Concerning this clonotype: A much more abundant neighbour one base away suggests this may be a read error. The chain is built from TRBV4-2 and TRBJ2-7; D call uncertain. This CDR3 spans 13 amino acids. Germline loops: CDR1 LGHNA, CDR2 YNFKEQ. V lost 5 bases and J 0 bases, leaving 8 bases between the germline ends. The CDR3 sequence: CASSGESSYEQYF. The CDR3 nucleotides are TGTGCCAGCAGCGGGGAAAGCTCCTACGAGCAGTACTTC.

This rearrangement joins TRBV24-1 to TRBJ1-5, with TRBD1 as a possible D gene (6 bases). This CDR3 has 14 amino acids. Trimming stripped 4 bases from V and 6 bases from J, with 12 bases between. The germline CDR1 and CDR2 sequences are KGHDR and SFDVKD. The CDR3 DNA follows: TGTGCCACCAGTGAGGGCGGGGGGCCTCAGCCCCAGCATTTT. Translation: CATSEGGGPQPQHF.

V usage is TRBV6-1 and J usage is TRBJ1-2; D not resolved. Trimming removed 4 bases at V and 6 bases at J, with 12 bases between. Germline loops: CDR1 MNHNS, CDR2 SASEGT. The CDR3 has 13 amino acids. CDR3 residues: CASSVLLINGYTF. In DNA form, the CDR3 reads TGTGCCAGCAGTGTCCTCCTAATTAATGGCTACACCTTC.

This chain joins TRBV7-6 and TRBJ2-7; D may be TRBD1 (7 bases). V was pared by 2 bases and J by 4 bases, with 15 bases between. CDR3 length: 15 residues. CDR1 and CDR2 (germline): SGHVS, FNYEAQ. CDR3 sequence (DNA): TGTGCCAGCAGCTTAAATCCCCAGGGGGGATACGAGCAGTACTTC. Translation: CASSLNPQGGYEQYF.

V is TRBV6-5 and J is TRBJ2-4, with D uncertain. The closer fit of TRBJ2-7 to the DNA end suggests the J call may be wrong. The length of the CDR3 is 19 residues. CDR1 and CDR2 from the germline V gene are MNHEY and SVGAGI. CDR3 amino acids: CASSYSKQIGIGLSYEQYF. CDR3 nucleotide sequence: TGTGCCAGCAGTTACTCGAAACAGATAGGGATAGGCCTCTCCTACGAGCAGTACTTC.

The chain joins TRBV15 to TRBJ1-5; 11 bases are a match to TRBD1. Germline CDR1 LNHNV, CDR2 YYDKDF (reference sequence). CDR3 length: 14 amino acids. Trimming at V came to 6 bases and at J to 5 bases, leaving 3 bases not matched to a gene. The chain's CDR3 is CATRAGQGDQPQHF. CDR3 nucleotide sequence: TGTGCCACCAGGGCGGGACAGGGGGATCAGCCCCAGCATTTT. Using reference TRBV15 and TRBJ1-5 for the parts outside the CDR3, the full variable domain is DAMVIQNPRYQVTQFGKPVTLSCSQTLNHNVMYWYQQKSSQAPKLLFHYYDKDFNNEADTPDNFQSRRPNTSFCFLDIRSPGLGDTAMYLCATRAGQGDQPQHFGDGTRLSIL.

Only a few counts were recorded for this clonotype. The V gene is TRBV10-3, the J gene TRBJ2-1, with 7 positions matching TRBD1. The ends lost 8 bases at V and 10 bases at J; junction bases unmatched: 5. The length of the CDR3 is 11 residues. Looked up from germline, CDR1 is ENHRY and CDR2 is SYGVKD. Here the CDR3 reads CAIRGQEEQFF. As DNA, the CDR3 is TGTGCCATCCGCGGACAGGAAGAGCAGTTCTTC.

This chain connects TRBV13 to TRBJ1-6; possible D gene TRBD1, 5 bases. The CDR3 totals 16 residues. Deletions cut 3 bases from V and 4 bases from J, with 13 bases between. In germline, CDR1 is PRHDT, CDR2 FYEKMQ (reference sequence). The DNA for the CDR3 is TGTGCCAGCAGCTTCGGCAGGGTAGAATATAATTCACCCCTCCACTTT. Encoded protein: CASSFGRVEYNSPLHF.

The chain is built from TRBV6-2 or TRBV6-3 and TRBJ1-5; 7 bases match TRBD1. Germline lookup yields CDR1 MNHEY and CDR2 SVGEGT. This CDR3 comprises 15 residues. Losses at the gene ends were 10 bases for V and 5 bases for J; bases not matched to a gene: 14. The CDR3 DNA is TGTGCCACCCACCAACTTGGACAGGTTCATCAGCCCCAGCATTTT. Residues: CATHQLGQVHQPQHF.

Turning to this clonotype: A much larger clone lies one base from this, so it may be a read error. The chain uses TRBV7-2 and TRBJ2-3, with 8 bases that match TRBD2. The CDR3 sequence is 13 residues long. Germline CDR1 SGHTA, CDR2 FQGNSA. CDR3 residues: CASSREGRYTLYF. The CDR3 DNA is TGTGCCAGCAGCCGGGAGGGGCGGTATACGCTGTATTTT.